This entry features one T cell receptor (beta chain) sequence. Its antigen is unidentified. This specimen comes from a study of cytomegalovirus exposure and HLA in healthy donors. In the study overall: Approximately 170 million T cells yielded fewer than 120 million unique TCR beta sequences in earlier analysis.

The study's findings and limits: Reportedly, a later analysis found an Asian-associated ancestry cluster had fewer N-insertions than the roughly 700-donor mean. Reports indicated that the classifier achieved high specificity and sensitivity in diagnosing cytomegalovirus status.

PCR employed 60 Vbeta and 13 Jbeta primers. Clones were read by immunoSEQ multiplex PCR, and TCRdb kept only the in-frame ones, dropping some. Here the sample spans 80,000 to 100,000 clones, around 84% being singletons. This TCR derives from a human donor in good health. The sequenced sample consisted of PBMCs.

For the CDR3, the DNA is TGTGCCAGCAAACAGGACCGCGGCGTGGGAGCTTTCTTT. Its protein product is CASKQDRGVGAFF. The rearrangement joins TRBV2 to TRBJ1-1; weak D call: TRBD1 (5 bases). Trimming removed 7 bases at V and 10 bases at J, with 19 bases between. Germline loops: CDR1 SNHLY, CDR2 FYNNEI. This CDR3 has 13 amino acids.